The clone carrying this TCR beta chain was seen a handful of times. CDR3 size: 15 residues. Unmatched junction bases numbered 8, after V lost 4 bases and J lost 5 bases. In germline, CDR1 is SGHAT, CDR2 FQNNGV. This sample is part of a study of blood T cell repertoires in COVID-19. Across the study: The origin of the acute and convalescent COVID-19 samples was the United States, Italy and Spain. From T cells, B-cell-depleted T cells, or PBMCs came the material, which was cDNA or gDNA.

In the study's own analysis: It was from reference gene primer amplification that nucleated cell counts were estimated. The assay was immunoSEQ multiplex PCR, and TCRdb's table has in-frame clones only and misses some. V, J and clone size are those of that table, while D and trimming were read from the DNA. The data show some 74,000 clones, 75% to 85% seen once. J is TRBJ2-7 and V is TRBV11-2; 10 nucleotides agree with TRBD1. The specimen sequenced was peripheral blood. This receptor was identified in an elderly man with acute or convalescent COVID-19. The CDR3 region is CASSYDRGPFDEQYF. CDR3 in DNA: TGTGCCAGCAGCTACGACAGGGGGCCGTTCGACGAGCAGTACTTC.